One T cell receptor beta chain is described in this entry. The sample belongs to a study of cytomegalovirus exposure and HLA in healthy donors. CDR3 length: 15 residues. V lost 4 bases, J lost 1 base, and 13 bases lay in between. Germline CDR1 reads SGHNT; CDR2 reads YYREEE (reference sequence). The PCR ran on 60 Vbeta and 13 Jbeta primers. Assay: immunoSEQ multiplex PCR; the TCRdb copy retains only in-frame clones and omits some. The table records 100,000 to 150,000 clones, 77% of them present only once. V gene TRBV5-4 combines with J gene TRBJ2-3, with D possibly matching TRBD1 (6 bases). This receptor was taken from a male donor in good health and CMV-seropositive. Sequencing was done on a sample of PBMCs. The DNA for the CDR3 is TGTGCCAGCAGCGTACAGGGAAGGGGCACAGATACGCAGTATTTT. Its protein product is CASSVQGRGTDTQYF. Full variable domain (outside the CDR3, taken from reference TRBV5-4 and TRBJ2-3): ETGVTQSPTHLIKTRGQQVTLRCSSQSGHNTVSWYQQALGQGPQFIFQYYREEENGRGNFPPRFSGLQFPNYSSELNVNALELDDSALYLCASSVQGRGTDTQYFGPGTRLTVL.